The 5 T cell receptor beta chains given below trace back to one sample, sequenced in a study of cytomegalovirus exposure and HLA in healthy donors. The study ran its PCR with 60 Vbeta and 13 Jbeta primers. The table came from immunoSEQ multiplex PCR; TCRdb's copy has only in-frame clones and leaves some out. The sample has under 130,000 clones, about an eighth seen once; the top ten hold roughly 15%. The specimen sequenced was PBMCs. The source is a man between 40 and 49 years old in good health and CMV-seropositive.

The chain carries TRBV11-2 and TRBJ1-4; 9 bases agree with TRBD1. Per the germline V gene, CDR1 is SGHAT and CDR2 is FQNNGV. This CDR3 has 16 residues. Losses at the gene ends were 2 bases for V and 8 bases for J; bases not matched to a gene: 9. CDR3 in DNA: TGTGCCAGCAGCTTACAATTACAGGGGGCAGGGGAAAAACTGTTTTTT. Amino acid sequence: CASSLQLQGAGEKLFF.

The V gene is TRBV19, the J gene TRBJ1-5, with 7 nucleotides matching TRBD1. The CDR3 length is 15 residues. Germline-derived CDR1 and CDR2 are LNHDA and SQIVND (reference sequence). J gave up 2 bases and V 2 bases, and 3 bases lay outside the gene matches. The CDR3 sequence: CASSITGARNQPQHF. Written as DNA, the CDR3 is TGTGCCAGTAGTATAACAGGGGCCCGCAATCAGCCCCAGCATTTT.

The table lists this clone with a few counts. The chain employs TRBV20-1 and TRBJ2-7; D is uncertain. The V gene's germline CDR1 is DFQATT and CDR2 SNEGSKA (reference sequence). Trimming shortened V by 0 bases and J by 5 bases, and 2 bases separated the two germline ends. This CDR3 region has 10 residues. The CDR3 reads CSARDDEQYF. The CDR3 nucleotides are TGCAGTGCTAGAGACGACGAGCAGTACTTC.

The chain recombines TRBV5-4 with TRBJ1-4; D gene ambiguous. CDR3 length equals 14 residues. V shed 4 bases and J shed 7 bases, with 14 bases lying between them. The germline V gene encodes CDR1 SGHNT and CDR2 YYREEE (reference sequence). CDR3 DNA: TGTGCCAGCAGCCTGGCGGGTGAGGGTGAAAAACTGTTTTTT. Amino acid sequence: CASSLAGEGEKLFF.

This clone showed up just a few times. The CDR3 spells CASSPGTTRREQYF. The CDR3 DNA follows: TGTGCCAGCAGCCCCGGGACTACCCGTCGGGAGCAGTACTTC. The rearrangement uses TRBV5-4 and TRBJ2-7; the match to TRBD2 covers 7 bases. The CDR3 totals 14 residues. Germline V gene data show CDR1 as SGHNT and CDR2 as YYREEE (reference sequence). Trimming removed 4 bases from V and 7 bases from J; junction bases left unmatched: 11.